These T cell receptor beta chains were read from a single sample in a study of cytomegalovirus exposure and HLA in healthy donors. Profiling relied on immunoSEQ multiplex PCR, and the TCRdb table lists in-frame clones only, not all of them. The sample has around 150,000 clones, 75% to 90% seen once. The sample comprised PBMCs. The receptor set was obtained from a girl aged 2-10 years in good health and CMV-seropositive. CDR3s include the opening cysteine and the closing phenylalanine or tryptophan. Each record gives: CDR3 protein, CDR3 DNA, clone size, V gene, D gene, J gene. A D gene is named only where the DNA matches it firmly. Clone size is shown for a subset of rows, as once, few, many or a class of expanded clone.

cdr3_aa: CASSATRGSPDTQYF
cdr3_nt: TGTGCCAGCAGCGCAACGAGGGGGAGCCCAGATACGCAGTATTTT
clone_size: .
v_call: TRBV7-3
d_call: .
j_call: TRBJ2-3

cdr3_aa: CASKEGRKRNQPQHF
cdr3_nt: TGTGCCAGTAAGGAGGGCCGCAAGCGCAATCAGCCCCAGCATTTT
clone_size: few
v_call: TRBV19
d_call: .
j_call: TRBJ1-5

cdr3_aa: CASRIDGYSNQPQHF
cdr3_nt: TGTGCCAGTAGAATAGACGGGTATAGCAATCAGCCCCAGCATTTT
clone_size: once
v_call: TRBV19
d_call: .
j_call: TRBJ1-5

cdr3_aa: CASSRLSGELFF
cdr3_nt: TGCGCCAGCAGCCGCCTCAGCGGGGAGCTGTTTTTT
clone_size: .
v_call: TRBV5-1
d_call: .
j_call: TRBJ2-2

cdr3_aa: CASLWAGGTGELFF
cdr3_nt: TGTGCGTCCCTATGGGCCGGAGGAACCGGGGAGCTGTTTTTT
clone_size: .
v_call: TRBV7-9
d_call: .
j_call: TRBJ2-2

cdr3_aa: CAWSIGLAGPAGELFF
cdr3_nt: TGTGCCTGGAGTATCGGACTAGCGGGTCCTGCCGGGGAGCTGTTTTTT
clone_size: .
v_call: TRBV30
d_call: TRBD2
j_call: TRBJ2-2

cdr3_aa: CASSPRDRAETQYF
cdr3_nt: TGTGCCAGCAGCCCCCGGGACAGGGCAGAGACCCAGTACTTC
clone_size: .
v_call: TRBV9
d_call: TRBD1
j_call: TRBJ2-5

cdr3_aa: CASSLLYGETQYF
cdr3_nt: TGTGCCAGCAGTTTATTGTACGGGGAGACCCAGTACTTC
clone_size: few
v_call: TRBV27
d_call: .
j_call: TRBJ2-5

cdr3_aa: CASKYDRAGELFF
cdr3_nt: TGTGCCAGCAAATATGACAGGGCCGGGGAGCTGTTTTTT
clone_size: .
v_call: TRBV6-1
d_call: TRBD1
j_call: TRBJ2-2

cdr3_aa: CASSSGSPYEQYF
cdr3_nt: TGTGCCAGCAGTTCCGGGAGTCCCTACGAGCAGTACTTC
clone_size: .
v_call: TRBV6-6
d_call: .
j_call: TRBJ2-7

cdr3_aa: CASREAGELFF
cdr3_nt: TGTGCCAGCAGGGAGGCCGGGGAGCTGTTTTTT
clone_size: once
v_call: TRBV19
d_call: .
j_call: TRBJ2-2

cdr3_aa: CASSQGDSSDQPQHF
cdr3_nt: TGTGCCAGCAGCCAAGGGGACAGTTCTGATCAGCCCCAGCATTTT
clone_size: once
v_call: TRBV4-2
d_call: TRBD1
j_call: TRBJ1-5

cdr3_aa: CASKPSQLNTEAFF
cdr3_nt: TGTGCCAGCAAACCTTCACAGCTCAACACTGAAGCTTTCTTT
clone_size: once
v_call: TRBV2
d_call: .
j_call: TRBJ1-1

cdr3_aa: CASSQDPPGTSSNNEQFF
cdr3_nt: TGCGCCAGCAGCCAAGACCCACCCGGGACTAGCAGTAACAATGAGCAGTTCTTC
clone_size: .
v_call: TRBV4-1
d_call: TRBD2
j_call: TRBJ2-1

cdr3_aa: CASSLGGWGSEQYF
cdr3_nt: TGCGCCAGCAGCTTAGGGGGTTGGGGAAGCGAGCAGTACTTC
clone_size: .
v_call: TRBV5-1
d_call: .
j_call: TRBJ2-7

cdr3_aa: CASSSPRGRRTEAFF
cdr3_nt: TGTGCCAGCAGTTCCCCACGAGGTAGGAGGACTGAAGCTTTCTTT
clone_size: .
v_call: TRBV28
d_call: .
j_call: TRBJ1-1

cdr3_aa: CASRQGTTEAFF
cdr3_nt: TGTGCCAGCAGGCAGGGAACCACTGAAGCTTTCTTT
clone_size: .
v_call: TRBV6-1
d_call: .
j_call: TRBJ1-1

cdr3_aa: CASSDGLAGEETQYF
cdr3_nt: TGCGCCAGCAGTGACGGGCTAGCGGGAGAAGAGACCCAGTACTTC
clone_size: .
v_call: TRBV10-1
d_call: TRBD2
j_call: TRBJ2-5

cdr3_aa: CASSPFRSRTGELFF
cdr3_nt: TGTGCCAGCTCACCTTTCAGGTCTCGCACCGGGGAGCTGTTTTTT
clone_size: .
v_call: TRBV18
d_call: .
j_call: TRBJ2-2

cdr3_aa: CASSSRTSGSFGELFF
cdr3_nt: TGCGCCAGCAGCTCTAGGACTAGCGGGAGTTTCGGGGAGCTGTTTTTT
clone_size: .
v_call: TRBV5-1
d_call: TRBD2
j_call: TRBJ2-2

cdr3_aa: CASSFGTASGDTQYF
cdr3_nt: TGTGCCAGCAGCTTCGGAACGGCCTCAGGAGATACGCAGTATTTT
clone_size: .
v_call: TRBV5-8
d_call: .
j_call: TRBJ2-3

cdr3_aa: CASSVGGEGQPQHF
cdr3_nt: TGCGCCAGCAGCGTCGGGGGGGAAGGGCAGCCCCAGCATTTT
clone_size: .
v_call: TRBV5-1
d_call: .
j_call: TRBJ1-5

cdr3_aa: CSSSSSSGMSGGSYEQYF
cdr3_nt: TGTTCCAGCAGCTCCTCAAGTGGTATGAGCGGGGGGTCCTACGAGCAGTACTTC
clone_size: .
v_call: TRBV7-9
d_call: TRBD2
j_call: TRBJ2-7

cdr3_aa: CASSLGTLAKNIQYF
cdr3_nt: TGTGCCAGCAGTTTAGGGACACTAGCCAAAAACATTCAGTACTTC
clone_size: .
v_call: TRBV6-1
d_call: .
j_call: TRBJ2-4

cdr3_aa: CASSTSSYEQYF
cdr3_nt: TGCGCCAGCAGCACTAGCTCCTACGAGCAGTACTTC
clone_size: .
v_call: TRBV4-1
d_call: .
j_call: TRBJ2-7

cdr3_aa: CASRISAGAFDHEQYF
cdr3_nt: TGTGCCAGCAGAATATCGGCAGGGGCATTCGATCACGAGCAGTACTTC
clone_size: .
v_call: TRBV27
d_call: .
j_call: TRBJ2-7

cdr3_aa: CASSAAGPFTGELFF
cdr3_nt: TGTGCCAGCAGTGCGGCGGGTCCATTCACCGGGGAGCTGTTTTTT
clone_size: .
v_call: TRBV7-9
d_call: .
j_call: TRBJ2-2

cdr3_aa: CASSRDTEAFF
cdr3_nt: TGTGCCAGCAGTAGGGACACCGAAGCTTTCTTT
clone_size: few
v_call: TRBV11-3
d_call: .
j_call: TRBJ1-1

cdr3_aa: CASSPRTGMNTEAFF
cdr3_nt: TGTGCCAGCAGCCCACGGACAGGGATGAACACTGAAGCTTTCTTT
clone_size: .
v_call: TRBV5-4
d_call: TRBD1
j_call: TRBJ1-1